This record looks at one T cell receptor beta chain sequence and its context. These data are taken from a study of shared clonotypes between healthy human individuals. At the level of the study: The cohort had a couple of women and a few men, ages 18 to 49.

J lost 5 bases, V lost 4 bases, and 4 bases had no gene match. Germline-derived CDR1 and CDR2 are SNHLY and FYNNEI. The CDR3 covers 15 residues. Deep-level settings were used for running the assay. The repertoire was sequenced with immunoSEQ multiplex PCR; TCRdb's copy has only in-frame clones and lacks some. Of fewer than 600,000 clones in the sample, roughly 78% are singletons; the top ten hold 13%. Sequences were obtained from PBMCs. The clonotype comes from a woman aged 40 to 49 in good health. Some clones in this sample may be carry-over from other donors' samples. The genes are TRBV2 and TRBJ2-7; 14 nucleotides match TRBD2. DNA of the CDR3: TGTGCCAGCAGTGGAGGGACTAGCGGGAGACACGAGCAGTACTTC. This translates into CASSGGTSGRHEQYF.